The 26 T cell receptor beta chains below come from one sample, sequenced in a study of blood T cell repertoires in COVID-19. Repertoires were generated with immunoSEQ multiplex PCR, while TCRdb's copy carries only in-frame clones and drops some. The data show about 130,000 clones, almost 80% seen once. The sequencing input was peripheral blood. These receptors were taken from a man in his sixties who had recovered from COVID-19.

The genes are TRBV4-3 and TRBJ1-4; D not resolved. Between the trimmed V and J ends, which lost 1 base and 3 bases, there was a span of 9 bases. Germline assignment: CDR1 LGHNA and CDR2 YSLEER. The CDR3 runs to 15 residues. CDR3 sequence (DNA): TGCGCCAGCAGCCAAGGGTTCGGTCCTAATGAAAAACTGTTTTTT. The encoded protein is CASSQGFGPNEKLFF.

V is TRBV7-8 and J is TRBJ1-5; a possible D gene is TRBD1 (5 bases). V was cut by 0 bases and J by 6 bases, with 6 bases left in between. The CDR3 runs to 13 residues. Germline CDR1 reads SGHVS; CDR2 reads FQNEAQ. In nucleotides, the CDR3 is TGTGCCAGCAGCTTAGCCAGGGCTCAGCCCCAGCATTTT. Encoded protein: CASSLARAQPQHF.

The CDR3 DNA follows: TGCAGCGTTGCGGGGGAAGCCGGCACAGATACGCAGTATTTT. Its translation is CSVAGEAGTDTQYF. V usage is TRBV29-1 and J usage is TRBJ2-3; D perhaps matches TRBD2 (6 bases). V shed 4 bases and J shed 1 base, with 12 bases lying between them. This CDR3 region has 14 residues. The V gene's germline CDR1 is SQVTM and CDR2 ANQGSEA.

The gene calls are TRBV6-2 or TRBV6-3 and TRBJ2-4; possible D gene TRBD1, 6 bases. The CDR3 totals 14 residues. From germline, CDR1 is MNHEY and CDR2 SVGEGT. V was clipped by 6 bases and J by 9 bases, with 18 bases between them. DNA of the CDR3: TGTGCCAGCAGCTGGGGGCGTATCACGTTCATTCAGTACTTC. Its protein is CASSWGRITFIQYF.

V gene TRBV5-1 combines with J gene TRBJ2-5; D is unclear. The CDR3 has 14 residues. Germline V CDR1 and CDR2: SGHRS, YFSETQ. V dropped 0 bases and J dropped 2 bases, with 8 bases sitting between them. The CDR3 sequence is CASSLAGFQETQYF. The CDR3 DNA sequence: TGCGCCAGCAGCTTGGCAGGTTTTCAAGAGACCCAGTACTTC. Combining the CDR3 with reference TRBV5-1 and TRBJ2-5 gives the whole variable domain KAGVTQTPRYLIKTRGQQVTLSCSPISGHRSVSWYQQTPGQGLQFLFEYFSETQRNKGNFPGRFSGRQFSNSRSEMNVSTLELGDSALYLCASSLAGFQETQYFGPGTRLLVL.

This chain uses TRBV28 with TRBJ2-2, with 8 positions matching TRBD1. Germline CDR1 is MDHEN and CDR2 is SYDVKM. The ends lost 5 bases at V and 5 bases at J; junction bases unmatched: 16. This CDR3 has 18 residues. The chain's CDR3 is CASSPSPGGPGRTGELFF. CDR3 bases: TGTGCCAGCAGTCCCTCCCCAGGGGGCCCAGGGAGGACCGGGGAGCTGTTTTTT. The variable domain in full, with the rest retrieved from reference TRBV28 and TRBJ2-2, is DVKVTQSSRYLVKRTGEKVFLECVQDMDHENMFWYRQDPGLGLRLIYFSYDVKMKEKGDIPEGYSVSREKKERFSLILESASTNQTSMYLCASSPSPGGPGRTGELFFGEGSRLTVL.

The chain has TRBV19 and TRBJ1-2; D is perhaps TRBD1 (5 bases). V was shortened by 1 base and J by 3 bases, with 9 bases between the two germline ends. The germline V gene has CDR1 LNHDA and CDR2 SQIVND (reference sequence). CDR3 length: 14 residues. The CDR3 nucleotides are TGTGCCAGTAGTATAGGAGCAGGGTACTATGGCTACACCTTC. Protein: CASSIGAGYYGYTF.

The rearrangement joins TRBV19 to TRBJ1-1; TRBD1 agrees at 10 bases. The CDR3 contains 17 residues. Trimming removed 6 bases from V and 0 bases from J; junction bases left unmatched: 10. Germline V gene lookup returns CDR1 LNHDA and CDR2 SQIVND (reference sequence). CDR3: CASRKTGGGNMNTEAFF. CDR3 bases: TGTGCCAGTAGGAAGACAGGGGGCGGAAATATGAACACTGAAGCTTTCTTT.

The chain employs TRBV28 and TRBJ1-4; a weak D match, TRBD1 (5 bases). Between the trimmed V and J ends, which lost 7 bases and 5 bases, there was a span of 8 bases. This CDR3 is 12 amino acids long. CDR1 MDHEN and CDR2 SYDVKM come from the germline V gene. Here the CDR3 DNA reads TGTGCCAGCACTTCAGGGAATGAAAAACTGTTTTTT. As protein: CASTSGNEKLFF.

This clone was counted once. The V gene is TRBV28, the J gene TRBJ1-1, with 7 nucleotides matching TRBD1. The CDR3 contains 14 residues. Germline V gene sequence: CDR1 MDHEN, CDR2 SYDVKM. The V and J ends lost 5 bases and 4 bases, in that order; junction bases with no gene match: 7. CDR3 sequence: CASSPLTGLTEAFF. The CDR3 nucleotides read TGTGCCAGCAGTCCGCTGACAGGGCTCACTGAAGCTTTCTTT.

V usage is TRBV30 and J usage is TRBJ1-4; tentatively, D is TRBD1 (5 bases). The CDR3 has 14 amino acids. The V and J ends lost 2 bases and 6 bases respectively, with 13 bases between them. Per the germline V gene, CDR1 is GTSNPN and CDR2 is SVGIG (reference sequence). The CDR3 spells CAWSSGAGHEKLFF. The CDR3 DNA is TGTGCCTGGAGTTCTGGGGCAGGTCATGAAAAACTGTTTTTT.

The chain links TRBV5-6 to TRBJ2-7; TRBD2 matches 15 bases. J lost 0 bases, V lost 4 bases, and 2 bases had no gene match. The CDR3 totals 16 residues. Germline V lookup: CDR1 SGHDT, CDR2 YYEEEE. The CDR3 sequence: CASSGTSGRFSYEQYF. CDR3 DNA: TGTGCCAGCAGCGGGACTAGCGGGAGGTTCTCCTACGAGCAGTACTTC.

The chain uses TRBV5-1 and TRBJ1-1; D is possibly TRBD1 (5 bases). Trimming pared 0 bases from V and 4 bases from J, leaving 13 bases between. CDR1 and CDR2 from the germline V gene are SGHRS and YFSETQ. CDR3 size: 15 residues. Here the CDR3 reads CASSLAGDRGTEAFF. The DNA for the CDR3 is TGCGCCAGCAGCTTGGCGGGGGATAGAGGCACTGAAGCTTTCTTT. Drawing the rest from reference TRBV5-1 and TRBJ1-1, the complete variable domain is KAGVTQTPRYLIKTRGQQVTLSCSPISGHRSVSWYQQTPGQGLQFLFEYFSETQRNKGNFPGRFSGRQFSNSRSEMNVSTLELGDSALYLCASSLAGDRGTEAFFGQGTRLTVV.

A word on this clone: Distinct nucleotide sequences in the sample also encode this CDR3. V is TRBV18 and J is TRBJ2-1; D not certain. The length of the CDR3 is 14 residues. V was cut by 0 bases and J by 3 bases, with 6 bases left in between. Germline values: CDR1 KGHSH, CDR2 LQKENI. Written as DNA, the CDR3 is TGTGCCAGCTCACCACCGCGGAGCTACAATGAGCAGTTCTTC. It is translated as CASSPPRSYNEQFF. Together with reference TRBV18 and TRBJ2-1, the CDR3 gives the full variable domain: NAGVMQNPRHLVRRRGQEARLRCSPMKGHSHVYWYRQLPEEGLKFMVYLQKENIIDESGMPKERFSAEFPKEGPSILRIQQVVRGDSAAYFCASSPPRSYNEQFFGPGTRLTVL.

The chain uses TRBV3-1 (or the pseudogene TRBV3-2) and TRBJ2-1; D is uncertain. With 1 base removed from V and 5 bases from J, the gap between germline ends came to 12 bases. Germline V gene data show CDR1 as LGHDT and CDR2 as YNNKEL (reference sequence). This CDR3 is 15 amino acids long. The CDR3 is CASSQVLDTHNEQFF. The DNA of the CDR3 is TGTGCCAGCAGCCAAGTTTTAGACACGCACAATGAGCAGTTCTTC.

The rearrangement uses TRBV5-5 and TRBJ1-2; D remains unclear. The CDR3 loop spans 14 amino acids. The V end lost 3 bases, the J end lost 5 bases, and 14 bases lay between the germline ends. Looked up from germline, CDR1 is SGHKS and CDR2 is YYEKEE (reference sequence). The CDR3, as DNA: TGTGCCAGCAGCTCCACCGGGGTTAGTTATGGCTACACCTTC. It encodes CASSSTGVSYGYTF.

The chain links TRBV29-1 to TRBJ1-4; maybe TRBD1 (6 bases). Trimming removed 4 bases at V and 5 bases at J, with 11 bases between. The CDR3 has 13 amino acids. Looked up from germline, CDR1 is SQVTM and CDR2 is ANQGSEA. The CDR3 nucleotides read TGCAGCGTTGGGGGGGGGCGGAATGAAAAACTGTTTTTT. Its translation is CSVGGGRNEKLFF.

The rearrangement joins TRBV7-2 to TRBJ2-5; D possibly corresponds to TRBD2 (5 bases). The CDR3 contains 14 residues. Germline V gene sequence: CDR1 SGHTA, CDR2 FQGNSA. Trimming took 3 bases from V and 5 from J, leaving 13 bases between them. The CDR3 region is CASSLSRGQETQYF. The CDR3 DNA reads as TGTGCCAGCAGCTTGAGCCGAGGGCAGGAGACCCAGTACTTC.

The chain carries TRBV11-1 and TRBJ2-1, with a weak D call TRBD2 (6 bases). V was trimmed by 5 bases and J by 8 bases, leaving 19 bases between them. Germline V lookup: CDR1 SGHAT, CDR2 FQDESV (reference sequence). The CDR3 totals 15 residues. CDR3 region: CASSRGVTSMDEQFF. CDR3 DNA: TGTGCCAGCAGCAGAGGAGTTACTAGCATGGATGAGCAGTTCTTC. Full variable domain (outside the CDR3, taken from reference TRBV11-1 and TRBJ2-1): EAEVAQSPRYKITEKSQAVAFWCDPISGHATLYWYRQILGQGPELLVQFQDESVVDDSQLPKDRFSAERLKGVDSTLKIQPAELGDSAMYLCASSRGVTSMDEQFFGPGTRLTVL.

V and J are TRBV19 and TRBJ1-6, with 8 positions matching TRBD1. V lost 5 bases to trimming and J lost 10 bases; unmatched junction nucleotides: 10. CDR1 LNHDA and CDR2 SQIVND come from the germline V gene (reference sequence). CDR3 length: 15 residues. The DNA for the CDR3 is TGTGCCAGTAGTGACCGGGACAGGAGTGTCTCACCCCTCCACTTT. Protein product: CASSDRDRSVSPLHF.

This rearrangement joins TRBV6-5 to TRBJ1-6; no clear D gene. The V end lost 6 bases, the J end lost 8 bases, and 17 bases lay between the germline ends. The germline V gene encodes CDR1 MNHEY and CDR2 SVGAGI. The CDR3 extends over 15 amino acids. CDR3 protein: CASRAIPLGDSPLHF. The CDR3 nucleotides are TGTGCCAGCAGGGCAATCCCCCTGGGAGATTCACCCCTCCACTTT.

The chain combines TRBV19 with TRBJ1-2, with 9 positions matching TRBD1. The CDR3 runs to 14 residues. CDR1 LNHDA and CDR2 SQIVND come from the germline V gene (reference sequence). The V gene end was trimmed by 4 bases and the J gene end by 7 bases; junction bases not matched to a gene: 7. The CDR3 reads CASSTPGQGLGYTF. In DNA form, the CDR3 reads TGTGCCAGTAGTACACCGGGACAGGGTCTTGGCTACACCTTC.

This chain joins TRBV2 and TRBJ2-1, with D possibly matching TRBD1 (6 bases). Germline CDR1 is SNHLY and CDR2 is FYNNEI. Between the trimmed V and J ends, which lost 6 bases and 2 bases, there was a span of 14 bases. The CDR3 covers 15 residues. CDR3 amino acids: CASRLTGITYNEQFF. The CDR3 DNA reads TGTGCCAGCAGGCTTACAGGGATCACCTACAATGAGCAGTTCTTC.

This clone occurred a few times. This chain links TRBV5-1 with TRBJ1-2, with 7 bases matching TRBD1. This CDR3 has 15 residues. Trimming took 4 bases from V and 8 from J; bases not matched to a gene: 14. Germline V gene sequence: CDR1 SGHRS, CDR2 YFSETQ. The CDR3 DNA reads TGCGCCAGCAGCCCCCTCGGAGGGGACAGTGGAGGCTACACCTTC. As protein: CASSPLGGDSGGYTF.

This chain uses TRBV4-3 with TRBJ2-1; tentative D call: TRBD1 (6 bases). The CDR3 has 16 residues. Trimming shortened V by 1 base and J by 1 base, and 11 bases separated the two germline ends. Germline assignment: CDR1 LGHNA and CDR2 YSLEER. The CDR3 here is CASSQGRGYSYNEQFF. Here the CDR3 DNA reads TGCGCCAGCAGCCAAGGCAGGGGCTATTCCTACAATGAGCAGTTCTTC.

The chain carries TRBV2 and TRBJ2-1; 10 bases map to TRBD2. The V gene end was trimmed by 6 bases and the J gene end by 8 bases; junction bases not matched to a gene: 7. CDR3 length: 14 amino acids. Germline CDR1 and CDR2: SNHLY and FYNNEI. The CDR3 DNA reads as TGTGCCAGCAGCGCTAGCGGGAGTTGGGATGAGCAGTTCTTC. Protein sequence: CASSASGSWDEQFF. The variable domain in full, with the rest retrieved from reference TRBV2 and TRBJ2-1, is EPEVTQTPSHQVTQMGQEVILRCVPISNHLYFYWYRQILGQKVEFLVSFYNNEISEKSEIFDDQFSVERPDGSNFTLKIRSTKLEDSAMYFCASSASGSWDEQFFGPGTRLTVL.